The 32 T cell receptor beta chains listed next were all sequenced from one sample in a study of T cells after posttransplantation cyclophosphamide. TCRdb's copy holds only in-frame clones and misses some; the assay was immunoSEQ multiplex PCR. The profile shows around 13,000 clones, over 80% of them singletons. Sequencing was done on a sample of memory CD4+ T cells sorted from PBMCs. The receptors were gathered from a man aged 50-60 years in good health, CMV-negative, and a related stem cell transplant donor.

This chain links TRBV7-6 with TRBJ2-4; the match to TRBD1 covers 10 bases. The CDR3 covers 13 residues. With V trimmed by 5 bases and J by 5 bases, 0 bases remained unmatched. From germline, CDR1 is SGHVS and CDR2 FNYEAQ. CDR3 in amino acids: CASSGTGENIQYF. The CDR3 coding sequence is TGTGCCAGCAGCGGGACAGGGGAAAACATTCAGTACTTC.

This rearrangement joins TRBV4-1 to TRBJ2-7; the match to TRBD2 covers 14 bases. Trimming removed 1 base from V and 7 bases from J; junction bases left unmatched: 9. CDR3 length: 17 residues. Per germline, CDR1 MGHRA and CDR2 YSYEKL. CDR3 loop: CASSQVRGTSGRGEQYF. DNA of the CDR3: TGCGCCAGCAGCCAAGTACGAGGGACTAGCGGGAGAGGGGAGCAGTACTTC.

In DNA, the CDR3 is TGTGCCAGCTCACCACAGACAGGGGCAAGAGAAAAACTGTTTTTT. This translates into CASSPQTGAREKLFF. The V gene is TRBV18, the J gene TRBJ1-4, with 8 bases identical to TRBD1. The CDR3 sequence is 15 residues long. From germline, CDR1 is KGHSH and CDR2 LQKENI. V was clipped by 1 base and J by 8 bases; unmatched bases: 6.

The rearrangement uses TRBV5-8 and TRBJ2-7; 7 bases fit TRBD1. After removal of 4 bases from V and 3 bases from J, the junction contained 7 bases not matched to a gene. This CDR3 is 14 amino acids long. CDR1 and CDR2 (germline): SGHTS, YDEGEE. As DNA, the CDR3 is TGTGCCAGCAGCCGTCGACAGGGTGTCTACGAGCAGTACTTC. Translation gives CASSRRQGVYEQYF.

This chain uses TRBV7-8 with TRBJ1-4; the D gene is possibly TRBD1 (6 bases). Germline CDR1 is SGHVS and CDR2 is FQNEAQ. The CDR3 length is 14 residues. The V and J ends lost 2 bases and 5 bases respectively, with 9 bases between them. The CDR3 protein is CASSLRTANEKLFF. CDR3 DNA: TGTGCCAGCAGCTTAAGGACAGCGAATGAAAAACTGTTTTTT.

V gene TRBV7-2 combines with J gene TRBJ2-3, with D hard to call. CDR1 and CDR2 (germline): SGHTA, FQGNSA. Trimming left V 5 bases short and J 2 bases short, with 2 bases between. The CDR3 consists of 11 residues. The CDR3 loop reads CASSLTDTQYF. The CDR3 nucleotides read TGTGCCAGCAGCCTCACAGATACGCAGTATTTT.

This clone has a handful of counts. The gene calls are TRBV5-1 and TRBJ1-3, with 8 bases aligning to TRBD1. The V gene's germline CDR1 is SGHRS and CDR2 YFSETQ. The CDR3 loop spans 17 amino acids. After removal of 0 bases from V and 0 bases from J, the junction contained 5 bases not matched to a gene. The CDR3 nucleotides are TGCGCCAGCAGCTTGGCCCAGGGGGCTTCCTCTGGAAACACCATATATTTT. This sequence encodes CASSLAQGASSGNTIYF.

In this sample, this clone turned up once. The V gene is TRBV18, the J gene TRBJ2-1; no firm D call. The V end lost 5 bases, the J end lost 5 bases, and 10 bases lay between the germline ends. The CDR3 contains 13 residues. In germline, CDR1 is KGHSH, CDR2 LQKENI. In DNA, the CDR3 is TGTGCCAGCTCAAATAACGCTAACAATGAGCAGTTCTTC. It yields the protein CASSNNANNEQFF.

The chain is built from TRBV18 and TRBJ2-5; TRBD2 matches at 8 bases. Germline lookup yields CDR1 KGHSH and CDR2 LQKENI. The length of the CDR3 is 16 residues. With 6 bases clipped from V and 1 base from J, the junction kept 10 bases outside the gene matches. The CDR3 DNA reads TGTGCCAGCTCGCGCGGGGGGCCGGGTGTCCAAGAGACCCAGTACTTC. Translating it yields CASSRGGPGVQETQYF. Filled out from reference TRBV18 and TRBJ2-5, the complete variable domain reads NAGVMQNPRHLVRRRGQEARLRCSPMKGHSHVYWYRQLPEEGLKFMVYLQKENIIDESGMPKERFSAEFPKEGPSILRIQQVVRGDSAAYFCASSRGGPGVQETQYFGPGTRLLVL.

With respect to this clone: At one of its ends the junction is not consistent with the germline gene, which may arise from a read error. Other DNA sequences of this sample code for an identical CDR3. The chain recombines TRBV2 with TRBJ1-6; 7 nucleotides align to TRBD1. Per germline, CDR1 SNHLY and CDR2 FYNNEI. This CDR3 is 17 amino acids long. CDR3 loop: CASQGTGVSSYNSPLHF. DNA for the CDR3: TGTGCCAGCCAAGGTACAGGGGTTTCCTCCTATAATTCCCCCCTCCACTTT.

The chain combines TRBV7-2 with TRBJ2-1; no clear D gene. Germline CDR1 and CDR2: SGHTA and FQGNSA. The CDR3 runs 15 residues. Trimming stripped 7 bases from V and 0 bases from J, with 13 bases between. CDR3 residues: CASILAVSSYNEQFF. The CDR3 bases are TGTGCCAGCATCCTTGCGGTTAGCTCCTACAATGAGCAGTTCTTC.

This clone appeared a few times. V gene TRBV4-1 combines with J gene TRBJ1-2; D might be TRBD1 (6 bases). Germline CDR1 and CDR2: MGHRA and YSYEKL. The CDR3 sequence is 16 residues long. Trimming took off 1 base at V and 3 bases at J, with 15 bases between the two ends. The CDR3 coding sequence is TGCGCCAGCAGCCAAGCCGGGACAAAAGATTACTATGGCTACACCTTC. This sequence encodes CASSQAGTKDYYGYTF.

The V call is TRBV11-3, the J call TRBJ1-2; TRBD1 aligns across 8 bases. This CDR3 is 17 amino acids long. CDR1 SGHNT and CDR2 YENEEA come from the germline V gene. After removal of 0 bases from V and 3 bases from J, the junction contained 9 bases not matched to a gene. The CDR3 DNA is TGTGCCAGCAGCTTAGACTGGCAGGGGGCGCATTACTATGGCTACACCTTC. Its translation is CASSLDWQGAHYYGYTF.

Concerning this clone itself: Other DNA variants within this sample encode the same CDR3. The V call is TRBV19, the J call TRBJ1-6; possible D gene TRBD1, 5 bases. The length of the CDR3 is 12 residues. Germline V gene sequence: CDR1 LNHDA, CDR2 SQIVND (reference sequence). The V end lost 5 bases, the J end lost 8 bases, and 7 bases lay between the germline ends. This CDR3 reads CASSLQDSPLHF. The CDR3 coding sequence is TGTGCCAGTAGTTTACAGGATTCACCCCTCCACTTT. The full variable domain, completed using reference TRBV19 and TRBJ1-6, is DGGITQSPKYLFRKEGQNVTLSCEQNLNHDAMYWYRQDPGQGLRLIYYSQIVNDFQKGDIAEGYSVSREKKESFPLTVTSAQKNPTAFYLCASSLQDSPLHFGNGTRLTVT.

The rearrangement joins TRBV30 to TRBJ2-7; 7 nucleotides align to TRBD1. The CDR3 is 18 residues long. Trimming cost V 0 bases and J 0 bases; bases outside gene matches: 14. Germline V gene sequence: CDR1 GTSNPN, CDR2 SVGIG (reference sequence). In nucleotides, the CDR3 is TGTGCCTGGAGTGTACGGGACAGATATCTTTTTAGCTCCTACGAGCAGTACTTC. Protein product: CAWSVRDRYLFSSYEQYF.

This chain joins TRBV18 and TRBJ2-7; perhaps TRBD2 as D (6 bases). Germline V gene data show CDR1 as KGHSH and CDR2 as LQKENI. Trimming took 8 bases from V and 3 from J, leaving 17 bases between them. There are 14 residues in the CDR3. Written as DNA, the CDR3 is TGTGCCAGCCAATCTCGCGGGCGGGACTACGAGCAGTACTTC. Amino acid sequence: CASQSRGRDYEQYF.

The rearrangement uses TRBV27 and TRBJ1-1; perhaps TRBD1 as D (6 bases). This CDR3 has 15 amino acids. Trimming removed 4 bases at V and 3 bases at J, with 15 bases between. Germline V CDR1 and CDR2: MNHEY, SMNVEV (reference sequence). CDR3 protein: CASSSNYREDTEAFF. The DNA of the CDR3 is TGTGCCAGCAGTTCTAATTACAGGGAAGACACTGAAGCTTTCTTT.

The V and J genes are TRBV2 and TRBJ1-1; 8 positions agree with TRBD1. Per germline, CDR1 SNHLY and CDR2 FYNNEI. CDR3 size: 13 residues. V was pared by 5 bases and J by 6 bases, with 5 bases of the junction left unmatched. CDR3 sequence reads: CASSLDRDAEAFF. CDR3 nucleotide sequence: TGTGCCAGCAGTTTGGACAGGGATGCTGAAGCTTTCTTT.

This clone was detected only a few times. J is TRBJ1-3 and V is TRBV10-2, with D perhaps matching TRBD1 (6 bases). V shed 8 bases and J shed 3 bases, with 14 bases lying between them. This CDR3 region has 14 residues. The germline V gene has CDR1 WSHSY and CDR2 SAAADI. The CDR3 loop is CASGRGLDGNTIYF. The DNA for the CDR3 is TGCGCCAGCGGCAGGGGCCTAGATGGAAACACCATATATTTT.

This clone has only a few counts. The CDR3 DNA reads TGTGCCAGCCGTAAATTGGCAGGGGGAAGCACAGATACGCAGTATTTT. Its protein is CASRKLAGGSTDTQYF. V and J are TRBV27 and TRBJ2-3; 7 bases line up with TRBD1. J was trimmed by 0 bases and V by 8 bases; bases with no gene match: 11. Germline-derived CDR1 and CDR2 are MNHEY and SMNVEV (reference sequence). The CDR3 runs to 16 residues.

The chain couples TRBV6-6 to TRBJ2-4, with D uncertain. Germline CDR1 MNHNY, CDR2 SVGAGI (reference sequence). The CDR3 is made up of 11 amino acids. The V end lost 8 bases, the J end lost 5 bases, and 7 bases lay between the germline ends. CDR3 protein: CASAEENIQYF. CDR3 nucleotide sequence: TGTGCCAGCGCAGAGGAAAACATTCAGTACTTC.

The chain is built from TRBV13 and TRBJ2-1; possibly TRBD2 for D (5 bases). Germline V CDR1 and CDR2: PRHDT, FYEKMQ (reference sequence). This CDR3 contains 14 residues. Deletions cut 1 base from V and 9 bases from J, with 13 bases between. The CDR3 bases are TGTGCCAGCAGCTTAGCGCGGCGGGCTGGTGAGCAGTTCTTC. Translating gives CASSLARRAGEQFF.

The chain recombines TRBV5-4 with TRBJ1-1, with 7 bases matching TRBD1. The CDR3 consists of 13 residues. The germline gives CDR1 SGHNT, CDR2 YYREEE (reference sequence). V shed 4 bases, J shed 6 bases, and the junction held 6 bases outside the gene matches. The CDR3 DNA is TGTGCCAGCAGCCTGACTGACAGGGCTGAAGCTTTCTTT. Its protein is CASSLTDRAEAFF.

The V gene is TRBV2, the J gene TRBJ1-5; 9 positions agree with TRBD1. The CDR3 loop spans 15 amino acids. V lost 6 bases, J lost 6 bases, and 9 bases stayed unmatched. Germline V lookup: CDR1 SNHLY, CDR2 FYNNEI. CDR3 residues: CASSLTGGVGQPQHF. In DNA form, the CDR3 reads TGTGCCAGCAGCCTCACAGGGGGCGTGGGTCAGCCCCAGCATTTT. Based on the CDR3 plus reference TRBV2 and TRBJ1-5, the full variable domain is EPEVTQTPSHQVTQMGQEVILRCVPISNHLYFYWYRQILGQKVEFLVSFYNNEISEKSEIFDDQFSVERPDGSNFTLKIRSTKLEDSAMYFCASSLTGGVGQPQHFGDGTRLSIL.

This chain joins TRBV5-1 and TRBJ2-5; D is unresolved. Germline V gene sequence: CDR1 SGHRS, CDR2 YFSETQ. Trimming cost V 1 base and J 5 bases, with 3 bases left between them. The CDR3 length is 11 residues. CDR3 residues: CASSLSETQYF. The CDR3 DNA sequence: TGCGCCAGCAGCTTGTCGGAGACCCAGTACTTC.

This CDR3 reads CASTPRTSGPEGQYF. The CDR3 DNA sequence: TGTGCCAGTACTCCTCGGACTAGCGGGCCTGAGGGGCAGTACTTC. V and J are TRBV19 and TRBJ2-7; 11 nucleotides align to TRBD2. CDR1 is LNHDA and CDR2 is SQIVND in the germline V gene (reference sequence). V gave up 7 bases and J gave up 9 bases; unmatched junction bases: 14. CDR3 size: 15 residues.

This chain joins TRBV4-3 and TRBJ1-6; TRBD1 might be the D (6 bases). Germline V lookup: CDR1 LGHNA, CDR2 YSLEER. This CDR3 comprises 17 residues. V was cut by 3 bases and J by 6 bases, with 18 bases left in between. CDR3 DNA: TGCGCCAGCAGCCAGTACCCTTACAGGGAGAGTAATTCACCCCTCCACTTT. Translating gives CASSQYPYRESNSPLHF.

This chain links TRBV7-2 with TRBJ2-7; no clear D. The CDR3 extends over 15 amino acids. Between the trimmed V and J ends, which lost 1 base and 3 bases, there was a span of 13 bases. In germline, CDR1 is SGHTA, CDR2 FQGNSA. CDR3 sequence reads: CASSLVPGVSYEQYF. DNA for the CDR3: TGTGCCAGCAGCTTAGTTCCCGGAGTTAGCTACGAGCAGTACTTC.

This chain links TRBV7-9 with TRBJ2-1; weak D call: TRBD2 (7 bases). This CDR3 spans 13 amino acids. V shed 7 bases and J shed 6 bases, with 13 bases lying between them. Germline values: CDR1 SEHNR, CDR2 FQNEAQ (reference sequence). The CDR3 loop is CASIRGAGNEQFF. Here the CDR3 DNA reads TGTGCCAGCATCCGGGGGGCCGGCAATGAGCAGTTCTTC. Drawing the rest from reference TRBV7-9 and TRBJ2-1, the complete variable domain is DTGVSQNPRHKITKRGQNVTFRCDPISEHNRLYWYRQTLGQGPEFLTYFQNEAQLEKSRLLSDRFSAERPKGSFSTLEIQRTEQGDSAMYLCASIRGAGNEQFFGPGTRLTVL.

DNA for the CDR3: TGTGCCAGCAGTCTCCGGGTGCATCAGCCCCAGCATTTT. Protein product: CASSLRVHQPQHF. This chain connects TRBV27 to TRBJ1-5; D is unresolved. The CDR3 has 13 residues. V lost 5 bases and J 5 bases, leaving 10 bases between the germline ends. The germline V gene encodes CDR1 MNHEY and CDR2 SMNVEV (reference sequence).

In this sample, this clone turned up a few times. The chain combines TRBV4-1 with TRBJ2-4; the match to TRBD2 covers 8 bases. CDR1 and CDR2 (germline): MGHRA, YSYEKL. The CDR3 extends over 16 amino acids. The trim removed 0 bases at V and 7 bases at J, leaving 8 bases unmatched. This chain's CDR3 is CASSQEGSGGANIQYF. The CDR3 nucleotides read TGCGCCAGCAGCCAAGAAGGCTCGGGGGGGGCCAACATTCAGTACTTC.

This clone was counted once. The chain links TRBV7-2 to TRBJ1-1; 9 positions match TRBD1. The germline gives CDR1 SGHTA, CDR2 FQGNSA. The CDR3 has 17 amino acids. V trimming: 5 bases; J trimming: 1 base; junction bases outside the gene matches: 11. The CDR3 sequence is CASSPRNPGQGNTEAFF. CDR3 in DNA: TGTGCCAGCAGCCCAAGAAACCCGGGACAGGGGAACACTGAAGCTTTCTTT.